The 26 T cell receptor beta chains given below trace back to one sample, sequenced in a study of vaccination and CD4 T cells after COVID-19. Antigens for these TCRs are unknown. The treatment denotes: approximately 9-day PBMC culture with coronavirus spike peptide pools or control peptides (ViraFEST assay). Cultured CD4+ T-cell DNA underwent Oncomine TCR Beta short-read sequencing. TCRdb re-derived calls from the PCR reads in MiXCR, one entry per CDR3 protein. The table shows about 15,000 distinct CDR3 sequences, with about 44% occurring only once. Source material: CD4+ T cells from blood, cultured in vitro. The receptors were gathered from a human donor who had recovered from COVID-19.

The V gene is TRBV5-1, the J gene TRBJ2-3; D gene uncertain. This CDR3 comprises 14 residues. V lost 0 bases and J lost 4, with 9 bases in between. From germline, CDR1 is SGHRS and CDR2 YFSETQ. In DNA form, the CDR3 reads TGCGCCAGCAGCTTGGCGGAGTCGTCAGATACGCAGTATTTT. Its protein is CASSLAESSDTQYF.

The CDR3 sequence: CASSPRAGPLETQHF. CDR3 coding DNA: TGTGCCAGCAGCCCACGGGCAGGGCCCCTGGAAACCCAGCATTTT. The chain uses TRBV7-2 and TRBJ1-5, with D possibly being TRBD1 (5 bases). Per the germline V gene, CDR1 is SGHTA and CDR2 is FQGNSA. The CDR3 is 15 amino acids. V was clipped by 5 bases and J by 11 bases, with 22 bases between them.

This rearrangement joins TRBV18 to TRBJ2-3; D remains unclear. The CDR3 extends over 11 amino acids. Trimming took off 2 bases at V and 4 bases at J, with 1 base between the two ends. Germline V lookup: CDR1 KGHSH, CDR2 LQKENI. The CDR3 nucleotides are TGTGCCAGCTCACCAGCAGATACGCAGTATTTT. It encodes CASSPADTQYF.

J is TRBJ2-1 and V is TRBV7-2; 9 bases fit TRBD1. V lost 6 bases, J lost 2 bases, and 8 bases stayed unmatched. The CDR3 spans 16 residues. Looked up from germline, CDR1 is SGHTA and CDR2 is FQGNSA. Here the CDR3 DNA reads TGTGCCAGCAGTTATACCGGGACAGGGCCCTACAATGAGCAGTTCTTC. Translated, it gives CASSYTGTGPYNEQFF.

The chain employs TRBV24-1 and TRBJ2-2; no clear D gene. The CDR3 consists of 16 residues. The germline V and J ends were trimmed by 3 bases and 6 bases, with 16 bases remaining between them. Looked up from germline, CDR1 is KGHDR and CDR2 is SFDVKD. The CDR3 nucleotides are TGTGCCACCAGTGATCCAAAGGGTGGAAGTGCCGGGGAGCTGTTTTTT. Translated: CATSDPKGGSAGELFF.

This clonotype occurred a few times. V usage is TRBV6-1 and J usage is TRBJ1-2; the match to TRBD1 covers 8 bases. The CDR3 is made up of 14 amino acids. V trimming: 7 bases; J trimming: 7 bases; junction bases outside the gene matches: 11. The germline gives CDR1 MNHNS, CDR2 SASEGT. CDR3 DNA sequence: TGTGCCAGCAACGGACAGGGTCGTTTAGGTGGCTACACCTTC. Its protein product is CASNGQGRLGGYTF.

The chain carries TRBV6-4 and TRBJ2-1; 12 nucleotides match TRBD2. Germline CDR1 is MRHNA and CDR2 is SNTAGT. V gave up 5 bases and J gave up 9 bases; unmatched junction bases: 8. The CDR3 is made up of 15 amino acids. CDR3 loop: CASSTGTSGSSEQFF. The DNA of the CDR3 is TGTGCCAGCAGTACCGGGACTAGCGGGTCTAGTGAGCAGTTCTTC.

This clonotype has just a few counts. This sequence joins TRBV6-5 and TRBJ1-5; D not certain. V dropped 0 bases and J dropped 0 bases, with 9 bases sitting between them. This CDR3 region has 16 residues. Looked up from germline, CDR1 is MNHEY and CDR2 is SVGAGI. CDR3: CASSYSGWGSNQPQHF. DNA for the CDR3: TGTGCCAGCAGTTACTCCGGATGGGGTAGCAATCAGCCCCAGCATTTT.

As regards this clonotype: A junction boundary mismatches the germline segment, possibly from a read error. The chain has TRBV7-9 and TRBJ2-1; a possible D gene is TRBD2 (5 bases). CDR1 SEHNR and CDR2 FQNEAQ come from the germline V gene (reference sequence). The CDR3 totals 15 residues. The CDR3 region has the DNA TGTGCCGGCAGCCAGCGGTGGAGCTCCTACAATGAGCAGTTCTTC. As protein: CAGSQRWSSYNEQFF.

The chain uses TRBV11-3 and TRBJ2-5; 9 bases match TRBD2. The CDR3 runs to 17 residues. The germline CDR1 and CDR2 sequences are SGHNT and YENEEA. The V gene end was trimmed by 0 bases and the J gene end by 5 bases; junction bases not matched to a gene: 10. The CDR3 is CASSLDFGTSSLETQYF. In DNA form, the CDR3 reads TGTGCCAGCAGCTTAGATTTCGGGACTAGCTCGCTGGAGACCCAGTACTTC.

The chain has TRBV27 and TRBJ2-6, with D perhaps given as TRBD1 or TRBD2 (6 bases each). CDR1 is MNHEY, CDR2 SMNVEV, per germline (reference sequence). V was shortened by 3 bases and J by 3 bases, with 12 bases between the two germline ends. The CDR3 length is 16 residues. DNA for the CDR3: TGTGCCAGCAGTTTTTCGGGGGCGGGTGGGGCCAACGTCCTGACTTTC. This encodes CASSFSGAGGANVLTF. The full variable domain, completed using reference TRBV27 and TRBJ2-6, is EAQVTQNPRYLITVTGKKLTVTCSQNMNHEYMSWYRQDPGLGLRQIYYSMNVEVTDKGDVPEGYKVSRKEKRNFPLILESPSPNQTSLYFCASSFSGAGGANVLTFGAGSRLTVL.

About this clonotype itself: At one boundary the junction diverges from the germline segment, which might be a read error. The DNA of the CDR3 is TGTGCCAGCAGTGAATTGTCGGGAAATCGGCCCCAGCATTTT. Translated, it gives CASSELSGNRPQHF. The rearrangement uses TRBV2 and TRBJ1-5; the D is unclear. The CDR3 spans 14 residues. Per germline, CDR1 SNHLY and CDR2 FYNNEI. The full variable domain, in which reference TRBV2 and TRBJ1-5 provide the parts outside the CDR3, is EPEVTQTPSHQVTQMGQEVILRCVPISNHLYFYWYRQILGQKVEFLVSFYNNEISEKSEIFDDQFSVERPDGSNFTLKIRSTKLEDSAMYFCASSELSGNRPQHFGDGTRLSIL.

The CDR3 coding sequence is TGTGCCAGCAGTTTAGGACACTCAAAGCCCCTCCACTTT. Its protein is CASSLGHSKPLHF. The chain has TRBV27 and TRBJ1-6; tentatively, D is TRBD1 (5 bases). The CDR3 sequence is 13 residues long. Trimming cost V 2 bases and J 13 bases, with 12 bases left between them. Germline V gene lookup returns CDR1 MNHEY and CDR2 SMNVEV (reference sequence).

The rearrangement links TRBV6-2 or TRBV6-3 to TRBJ1-5; 8 positions agree with TRBD1. The V gene end was trimmed by 6 bases and the J gene end by 6 bases; junction bases not matched to a gene: 10. CDR1 and CDR2 (germline): MNHEY, SVGEGT. The CDR3 loop spans 15 amino acids. The CDR3 spells CASRSDRGNGQPQHF. The CDR3 DNA reads as TGTGCCAGCAGAAGCGACAGGGGCAATGGTCAGCCCCAGCATTTT.

J is TRBJ2-7 and V is TRBV5-1, with D perhaps TRBD1 or TRBD2 (5 bases each). The CDR3 totals 17 residues. V was trimmed by 1 base and J by 5 bases, leaving 22 bases between them. The V gene's germline CDR1 is SGHRS and CDR2 YFSETQ. The CDR3 loop is CASSLSGHPLYGNEQYF. Here the CDR3 DNA reads TGCGCCAGCAGCTTGAGTGGACATCCCCTTTACGGGAACGAGCAGTACTTC.

V usage is TRBV4-3 and J usage is TRBJ1-4; a weak D match, TRBD1 (5 bases). V lost 0 bases and J lost 3, with 5 bases in between. This CDR3 has 14 residues. CDR1 is LGHNA, CDR2 YSLEER, per germline. CDR3 amino acids: CASSQETANEKLFF. Written as DNA, the CDR3 is TGCGCCAGCAGCCAAGAGACAGCTAATGAAAAACTGTTTTTT.

J is TRBJ2-1 and V is TRBV7-2, with D perhaps TRBD2 (6 bases). Trimming took off 5 bases at V and 4 bases at J, with 12 bases between the two ends. This CDR3 contains 14 residues. From germline, CDR1 is SGHTA and CDR2 FQGNSA. The CDR3 here is CASSGLAGYNEQFF. The CDR3 nucleotides read TGTGCCAGCAGCGGTCTCGCGGGGTACAATGAGCAGTTCTTC.

Notes on this clonotype: The CDR3 ends on some other residue instead of the conserved phenylalanine or tryptophan, so this is likely a read error. The chain combines TRBV5-1 with TRBJ1-6; D is possibly TRBD1 (5 bases). The germline gives CDR1 SGHRS, CDR2 YFSETQ. The CDR3 contains 16 residues. The ends were cut back, 0 bases at V and 10 bases at J, with 17 bases in the middle. The CDR3 is CASSLGARESSSPLHI. Written as DNA, the CDR3 is TGCGCCAGCAGCTTGGGTGCCAGGGAGTCGAGCTCACCCCTCCACATT.

The chain links TRBV20-1 to TRBJ2-3; possibly TRBD1 for D (6 bases). The CDR3 runs to 15 residues. CDR1 and CDR2 from the germline V gene are DFQATT and SNEGSKA (reference sequence). V gave up 6 bases and J gave up 4 bases, with 20 bases separating them. CDR3 DNA: TGCAGTGCCCCTGGGGGCCCCAGGGGCCCAGATACGCAGTATTTT. Encoded protein: CSAPGGPRGPDTQYF.

The CDR3 coding sequence is TGTGCCAGCGCACCTCCGACGGGACTAGCAGGATACGAGCAGTACTTC. This codes for CASAPPTGLAGYEQYF. The chain has TRBV6-1 and TRBJ2-7; 9 positions agree with TRBD2. The CDR3 is 16 residues long. After removal of 8 bases from V and 4 bases from J, the junction contained 15 bases not matched to a gene. Germline lookup yields CDR1 MNHNS and CDR2 SASEGT.

This clonotype was picked up a small number of times. The chain couples TRBV7-8 to TRBJ2-3, with D unclear. Trimming cost V 7 bases and J 4 bases, with 18 bases left between them. Germline CDR1 SGHVS, CDR2 FQNEAQ. The CDR3 is 15 amino acids. The CDR3 DNA follows: TGTGCCAGCACCGAAGTAAAATACAGCTCAGATACGCAGTATTTT. It specifies CASTEVKYSSDTQYF.

The V call is TRBV20-1, the J call TRBJ1-5; D is unclear. The CDR3 consists of 11 residues. Germline CDR1 and CDR2: DFQATT and SNEGSKA (reference sequence). Trimming cost V 6 bases and J 7 bases, with 10 bases left between them. The CDR3 spells CSATDGQPQHF. Here the CDR3 DNA reads TGCAGTGCCACCGACGGGCAGCCCCAGCATTTT.

The J gene is TRBJ2-5, the V gene TRBV20-1; 11 nucleotides align to TRBD2. There are 16 residues in the CDR3. Germline V lookup: CDR1 DFQATT, CDR2 SNEGSKA (reference sequence). The J segment lost 2 bases and the V segment lost 5 bases, leaving 10 bases of the junction unmatched. The CDR3 nucleotides are TGCAGTGCTCGGCGGGGTGTAGCGGGGGGGCAAGAGACCCAGTACTTC. Translating it yields CSARRGVAGGQETQYF.

The chain recombines TRBV6-5 with TRBJ2-6; TRBD1 is a possible D gene (6 bases). The CDR3 is 18 residues long. Germline CDR1 is MNHEY and CDR2 is SVGAGI. The V and J ends lost 0 bases and 1 base respectively, with 13 bases between them. CDR3 sequence: CASSYSGRGSSGANVLTF. As DNA, the CDR3 is TGTGCCAGCAGTTACTCGGGCAGGGGTTCTTCTGGGGCCAACGTCCTGACTTTC.

The CDR3, as DNA: TGTGCCAGCATCAAAGCCGGGTCAGGAGGTGTCGAGACCCAGTACTTC. It codes for CASIKAGSGGVETQYF. V usage is TRBV7-8 and J usage is TRBJ2-5; tentative D call: TRBD2 (5 bases). Trimming took off 7 bases at V and 5 bases at J, with 23 bases between the two ends. The germline V gene has CDR1 SGHVS and CDR2 FQNEAQ. The CDR3 loop spans 16 amino acids. Full variable domain (rest looked up from reference TRBV7-8 and TRBJ2-5): GAGVSQSPRYKVAKRGQDVALRCDPISGHVSLFWYQQALGQGPEFLTYFQNEAQLDKSGLPSDRFFAERPEGSVSTLKIQRTQQEDSAVYLCASIKAGSGGVETQYFGPGTRLLVL.

V and J are TRBV7-3 and TRBJ2-1, with D possibly TRBD1 on 5 matching bases. Germline-derived CDR1 and CDR2 are SGHTA and FQGTGA. The V gene lost 5 bases and the J gene lost 7 bases, with 18 bases spanning the gap. This CDR3 contains 15 residues. The DNA for the CDR3 is TGTGCCAGCAGCCCCGGGTCCAGGGCTAAAAATGAGCAGTTCTTC. It translates to CASSPGSRAKNEQFF.